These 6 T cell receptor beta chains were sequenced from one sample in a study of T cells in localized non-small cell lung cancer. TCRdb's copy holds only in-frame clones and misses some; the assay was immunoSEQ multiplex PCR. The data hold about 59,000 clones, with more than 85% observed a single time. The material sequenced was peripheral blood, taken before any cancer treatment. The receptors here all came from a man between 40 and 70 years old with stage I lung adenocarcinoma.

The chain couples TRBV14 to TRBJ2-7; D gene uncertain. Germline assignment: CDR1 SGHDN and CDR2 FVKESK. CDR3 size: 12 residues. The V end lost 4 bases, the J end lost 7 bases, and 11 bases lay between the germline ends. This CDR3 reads CASSRYPLEQYF. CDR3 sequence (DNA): TGTGCCAGCAGCCGGTATCCTCTAGAGCAGTACTTC.

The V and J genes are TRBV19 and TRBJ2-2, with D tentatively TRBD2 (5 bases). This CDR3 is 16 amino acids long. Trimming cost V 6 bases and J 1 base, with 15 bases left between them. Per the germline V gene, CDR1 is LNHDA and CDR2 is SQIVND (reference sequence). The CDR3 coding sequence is TGTGCCAGTAGCATACGGGCCCGGGGGAACACCGGGGAGCTGTTTTTT. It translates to CASSIRARGNTGELFF.

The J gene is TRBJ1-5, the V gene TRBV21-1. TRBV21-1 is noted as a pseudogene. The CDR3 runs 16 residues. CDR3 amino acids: CASSIRGRVCGQPQHF. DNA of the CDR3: TGTGCCAGCAGCATCCGCGGGAGGGTATGTGGGCAGCCCCAGCATTTT.

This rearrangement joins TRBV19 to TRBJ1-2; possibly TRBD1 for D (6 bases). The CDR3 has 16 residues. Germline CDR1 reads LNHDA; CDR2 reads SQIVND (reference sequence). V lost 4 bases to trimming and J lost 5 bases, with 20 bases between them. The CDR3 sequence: CASSRIRQGGGYGYTF. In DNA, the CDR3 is TGTGCCAGTAGTAGAATCCGCCAGGGAGGGGGATATGGCTACACCTTC.

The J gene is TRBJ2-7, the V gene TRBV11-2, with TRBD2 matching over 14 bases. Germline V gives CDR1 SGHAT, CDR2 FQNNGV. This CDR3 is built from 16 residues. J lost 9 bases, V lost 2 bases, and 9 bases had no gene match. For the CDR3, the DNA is TGTGCCAGCAGCTTAATGTCGACTAGCGGGAGGGTAAGGCAGTACTTC. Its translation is CASSLMSTSGRVRQYF.

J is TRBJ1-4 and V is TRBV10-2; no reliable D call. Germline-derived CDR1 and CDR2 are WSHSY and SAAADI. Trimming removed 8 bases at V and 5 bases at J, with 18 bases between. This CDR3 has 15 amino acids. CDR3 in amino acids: CASSDAGSENEKLFF. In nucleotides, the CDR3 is TGCGCCAGCTCCGATGCTGGGAGTGAGAATGAAAAACTGTTTTTT.